This T cell receptor beta chain was retrieved from a study of blood T cells in healthy people across ages. CDR1 and CDR2 from the germline V gene are SQVTM and ANQGSEA. J gave up 0 bases and V 6 bases, and 3 bases lay outside the gene matches. This CDR3 contains 14 residues. A second about 6 to 12 cycle PCR used barcoded and J-beta primers. TCRdb recomputed calls from the 5' RACE reads with MiXCR, one row per CDR3 protein. The table includes around 1,000,000 distinct CDR3 sequences, about 23% detected once. Study findings and constraints: Among T cells, TCR beta diversity per million cells dropped roughly linearly as age rose.

Notes on this clonotype: Its target is not known.

These data are also associated with another study on T cells of mothers and their children. From that study: Researchers put all of the extracted RNA into cDNA synthesis, using around 1.4 ug per 15 ul. During the second PCR, the M1S primer introduced sample barcodes along with 2-4 random nucleotides. Similar thymic selection effects on TCR recombination output appear in pairs, both related and unrelated.

The rearrangement joins TRBV29-1 to TRBJ2-1; the match to TRBD2 covers 9 bases. This receptor was identified in a girl aged 2-15 years in good health. The sample comprised blood. As DNA, the CDR3 is TGCAGCGTCTATAGCGGGAGCTCCTACAATGAGCAGTTCTTC. It specifies CSVYSGSSYNEQFF.